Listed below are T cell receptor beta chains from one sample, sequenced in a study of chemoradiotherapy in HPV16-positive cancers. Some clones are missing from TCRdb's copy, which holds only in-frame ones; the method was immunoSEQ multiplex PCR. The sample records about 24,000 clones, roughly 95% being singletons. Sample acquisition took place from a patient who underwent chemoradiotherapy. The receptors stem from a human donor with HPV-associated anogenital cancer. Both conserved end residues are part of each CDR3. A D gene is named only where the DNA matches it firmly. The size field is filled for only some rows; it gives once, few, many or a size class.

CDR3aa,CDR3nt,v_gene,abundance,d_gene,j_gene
CATRAGGDSPLHF,TGTGCCACCCGGGCCGGGGGGGATTCACCCCTCCACTTT,TRBV28,.,.,TRBJ1-6
CASSQGRETQYF,TGTGCCAGCTCTCAGGGCAGAGAGACCCAGTACTTC,TRBV18,.,.,TRBJ2-5
CASSYLGNSYGYTF,TGTGCCAGCAGTTACTTGGGTAATAGCTATGGCTACACCTTC,TRBV28,.,.,TRBJ1-2
CAIGQGKLNEQYF,TGTGCCATCGGACAGGGGAAACTGAACGAGCAGTACTTC,TRBV10-3,.,TRBD1,TRBJ2-7
CASSIQGNTEAFF,TGTGCCAGCAGTATACAGGGGAACACTGAAGCTTTCTTT,TRBV7-2,.,.,TRBJ1-1
CASSLIGNWGGNTIYF,TGTGCCAGCAGCTTAATTGGAAACTGGGGTGGAAACACCATATATTTT,TRBV7-2,.,.,TRBJ1-3
CASSPGPSNTEAFF,TGCGCCAGCAGCCCGGGACCTTCGAACACTGAAGCTTTCTTT,TRBV5-1,.,.,TRBJ1-1
CASSVSTGEKLFF,TGTGCCAGCAGTGTATCGACTGGTGAAAAACTGTTTTTT,TRBV25-1,.,.,TRBJ1-4
CASSTLTGVYGYTF,TGCGCCAGCAGCACGCTGACAGGAGTCTATGGCTACACCTTC,TRBV5-1,.,.,TRBJ1-2
CARRGRENTEAFF,TGTGCCCGGAGGGGCAGGGAGAACACTGAAGCTTTCTTT,TRBV30,.,.,TRBJ1-1
CASSATSGGGADTQYF,TGTGCCAGCAGCGCAACTAGCGGGGGGGGCGCAGATACGCAGTATTTT,TRBV7-3,once,TRBD2,TRBJ2-3
CASSDTDRSSTDTQYF,TGCGCCAGCAGCGACACTGACAGGTCTAGCACAGATACGCAGTATTTT,TRBV5-1,.,.,TRBJ2-3
CASSVDRTNTEAFF,TGTGCCAGCAGCGTCGACAGGACGAACACTGAAGCTTTCTTT,TRBV9,.,.,TRBJ1-1
CASSQRTGGDEKLFF,TGCGCCAGCAGCCAACGGACAGGGGGGGACGAAAAACTGTTTTTT,TRBV4-1,.,TRBD1,TRBJ1-4
CASSSLGSYNEQFF,TGTGCCAGCAGCAGCTTAGGGTCCTACAATGAGCAGTTCTTC,TRBV7-2,.,.,TRBJ2-1
CASSARGRAPGANTEAFF,TGTGCCAGCAGCGCTCGGGGCAGGGCGCCAGGGGCGAACACTGAAGCTTTCTTT,TRBV9,.,.,TRBJ1-1
CASAKESGGLNSPLHF,TGTGCCAGCGCTAAAGAATCAGGGGGTTTGAATTCACCCCTCCACTTT,TRBV2,few,TRBD1,TRBJ1-6
CASCGTGGFTEAFF,TGTGCCAGCTGTGGGACAGGGGGCTTCACTGAAGCTTTCTTT,TRBV21-1,.,.,TRBJ1-1
CASSKRAGDTEAFF,TGTGCCAGCAGCAAACGGGCGGGAGACACTGAAGCTTTCTTT,TRBV7-6,.,.,TRBJ1-1
CASSDPRPDGYGYTF,TGTGCCAGCAGCGACCCCAGACCGGACGGCTATGGCTACACCTTC,TRBV5-8,.,.,TRBJ1-2
CASSEFTGGGGAYGYTF,TGTGCCAGCAGTGAATTTACAGGGGGCGGAGGTGCCTATGGCTACACCTTC,TRBV6-1,.,TRBD1,TRBJ1-2
CASSPPDRGPYEQYF,TGTGCCAGCAGCCCGCCGGACAGGGGCCCCTACGAGCAGTACTTC,TRBV9,once,TRBD1,TRBJ2-7
CASSFSEGQAVYGANVLTF,TGCGCCAGCAGCTTTTCAGAGGGACAGGCGGTATATGGGGCCAACGTCCTGACTTTC,TRBV5-1,few,TRBD1,TRBJ2-6
CASSSLHGTAYGYTF,TGTGCCAGCAGTTCTTTACACGGGACAGCCTATGGCTACACCTTC,TRBV28,.,TRBD1,TRBJ1-2
CASSQDHAGFRQPQHF,TGCGCCAGCAGCCAAGATCATGCGGGGTTCCGGCAGCCCCAGCATTTT,TRBV4-1,.,.,TRBJ1-5
CASSEPGELFF,TGCGCCAGCAGTGAGCCCGGGGAGCTGTTTTTT,TRBV10-2,.,.,TRBJ2-2
CASSNHARGYNGYTF,TGTGCCAGCAGCAACCACGCCAGGGGGTATAATGGCTACACCTTC,TRBV21-1,.,.,TRBJ1-2
CASSLLSGAKNIQYF,TGTGCCAGCAGCTTGCTTTCAGGAGCCAAAAACATTCAGTACTTC,TRBV5-6,.,.,TRBJ2-4
CASSQDRVVNTEAFF,TGCGCCAGCAGCCAGGACAGGGTGGTGAATACTGAAGCTTTCTTT,TRBV4-1,.,TRBD1,TRBJ1-1
CATRPPRGMYNEQFF,TGTGCCACCAGACCCCCCCGAGGAATGTACAATGAGCAGTTCTTC,TRBV6-5,.,.,TRBJ2-1
CASSPGVAGGTDTQYF,TGTGCCAGCAGCCCCGGGGTAGCGGGGGGCACAGATACGCAGTATTTT,TRBV7-3,.,TRBD2,TRBJ2-3
CAISEGMGTEAFF,TGTGCCATCAGTGAAGGTATGGGCACTGAAGCTTTCTTT,TRBV10-3,once,.,TRBJ1-1
CASSLGGRSTGELFF,TGTGCCAGCAGCTTGGGCGGGAGGTCCACCGGGGAGCTGTTTTTT,TRBV5-6,.,TRBD2,TRBJ2-2
CASSHFGTQNTEAFF,TGTGCCAGCAGCCACTTCGGGACCCAGAACACTGAAGCTTTCTTT,TRBV7-9,.,.,TRBJ1-1
CASSPTAGSSGANVLTF,TGCGCCAGCAGCCCTACGGCGGGTTCCTCTGGGGCCAACGTCCTGACTTTC,TRBV5-1,once,.,TRBJ2-6
CASSETKGLGGYTF,TGTGCCAGCAGTGAAACGAAGGGGCTTGGTGGCTACACCTTC,TRBV6-1,.,.,TRBJ1-2
CASSPYPYTIYF,TGTGCCAGCAGTCCATACCCGTACACCATATATTTT,TRBV2,.,.,TRBJ1-3
CASSGSGANVLTF,TGTGCCAGCAGTGGCTCTGGGGCCAACGTCCTGACTTTC,TRBV25-1,.,.,TRBJ2-6
CASSLEQRGGVEQFF,TGTGCCAGCAGCTTAGAACAGCGGGGGGGCGTTGAGCAGTTCTTC,TRBV7-2,.,TRBD2,TRBJ2-1
CATRLHETQYF,TGTGCCACTAGACTTCACGAGACCCAGTACTTC,TRBV19,.,.,TRBJ2-5
CASSMVGGGKSQPQHF,TGTGCCAGTAGTATGGTAGGAGGGGGCAAGTCTCAGCCCCAGCATTTT,TRBV19,.,TRBD1,TRBJ1-5
CASSSGLLYGYTF,TGTGCCAGCAGTTCGGGACTCTTGTATGGCTACACCTTC,TRBV6-5,.,.,TRBJ1-2
CASRGQGSSYEQYF,TGCGCCAGCAGAGGGCAGGGGTCCTCCTACGAGCAGTACTTC,TRBV5-1,.,.,TRBJ2-7
CASSAWQGINQPQHF,TGTGCCAGCAGTGCCTGGCAGGGAATCAATCAGCCCCAGCATTTT,TRBV6-1,.,.,TRBJ1-5
CASSAQGTEAFF,TGTGCCAGCAGCGCCCAGGGTACTGAAGCTTTCTTT,TRBV9,.,.,TRBJ1-1
CASSPPGTGGEQYF,TGCGCCAGCAGCCCACCCGGGACAGGGGGCGAGCAGTACTTC,TRBV5-1,.,TRBD1,TRBJ2-7
CASSLVGQGNGYTF,TGTGCCAGCAGTTTGGTGGGACAGGGGAATGGCTACACCTTC,TRBV28,.,TRBD1,TRBJ1-2
CASSSQETYNSPLHF,TGCGCCAGCAGCTCGCAGGAGACCTATAATTCACCCCTCCACTTT,TRBV5-1,once,.,TRBJ1-6